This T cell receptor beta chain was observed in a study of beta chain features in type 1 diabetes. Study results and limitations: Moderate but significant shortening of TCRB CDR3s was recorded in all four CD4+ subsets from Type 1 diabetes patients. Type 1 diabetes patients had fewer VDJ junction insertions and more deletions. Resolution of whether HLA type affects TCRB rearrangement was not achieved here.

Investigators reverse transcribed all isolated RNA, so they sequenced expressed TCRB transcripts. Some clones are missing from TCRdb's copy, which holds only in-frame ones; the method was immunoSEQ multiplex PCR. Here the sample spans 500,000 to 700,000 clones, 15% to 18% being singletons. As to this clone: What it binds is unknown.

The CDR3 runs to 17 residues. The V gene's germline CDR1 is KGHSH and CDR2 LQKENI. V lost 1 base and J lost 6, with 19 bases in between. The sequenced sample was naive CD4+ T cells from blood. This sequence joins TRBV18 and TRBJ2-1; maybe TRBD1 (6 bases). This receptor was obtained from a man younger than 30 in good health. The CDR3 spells CASSPLIPYRQVNEQFF. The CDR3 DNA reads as TGTGCCAGCTCACCACTAATCCCCTATCGACAGGTCAATGAGCAGTTCTTC. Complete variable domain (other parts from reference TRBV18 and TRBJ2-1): NAGVMQNPRHLVRRRGQEARLRCSPMKGHSHVYWYRQLPEEGLKFMVYLQKENIIDESGMPKERFSAEFPKEGPSILRIQQVVRGDSAAYFCASSPLIPYRQVNEQFFGPGTRLTVL.